These T cell receptor beta chains were read from a single sample in a study of CD8 T cells in ankylosing spondylitis. TCRdb re-called the 5' RACE reads with MiXCR, one entry per CDR3 protein. The profile shows about 250,000 distinct CDR3 sequences, about 24% of them singletons. Sequenced material: blood, either unsorted or a sorted T cell fraction (not recorded which). These receptors all stem from a male donor with ankylosing spondylitis or in good health (not recorded which). Each CDR3 is given with its conserved first and last residue. The D gene is left open where the match is weak. Clone size appears in some rows only: once, few, many, or a class for an expanded clone.

-	-	TRBJ2-3	TRBV5-1	CASSTGPFPSSTDTQYF
-	TRBD1	TRBJ2-7	TRBV12-3/TRBV12-4	CASSLATGESSYEQYF
many	-	TRBJ2-7	TRBV11-2	CASSLDRRREQYF
-	TRBD2	TRBJ2-1	TRBV20-1	CSAMRPGGPSGEQFF
-	TRBD1	TRBJ1-2	TRBV29-1	CSLEGQGGMDYGYTF
-	TRBD1	TRBJ2-1	TRBV5-4	CASSPRQGLYNEQFF
once	TRBD2	TRBJ2-3	TRBV6-2/TRBV6-3	CASSYSGGAGATDTQYF
few	TRBD1	TRBJ2-1	TRBV25-1	CASSEGGQDNEQFF
many	-	TRBJ2-3	TRBV20-1	CSAPPGPDTQYF
many	-	TRBJ2-5	TRBV2	CASRGWETQYF
many	TRBD1	TRBJ1-2	TRBV7-2	CASSIAPGQGLYGYTF
few	-	TRBJ1-2	TRBV24-1	CATSDSQPGPNFYGYTF
-	-	TRBJ2-3	TRBV20-1	CSAEESARRGGINTQYF
few	-	TRBJ2-1	TRBV6-1	CASRGPQSYNEQFF
-	-	TRBJ2-2	TRBV12-3/TRBV12-4	CASSFGTPGELFF
-	-	TRBJ2-5	TRBV12-3/TRBV12-4	CASRVHGIETQYF
-	TRBD2	TRBJ2-3	TRBV3-1	CASSTRESSTDTQYF
-	-	TRBJ1-6	TRBV6-1	CASSEIRPGTDSPLHF
few	-	TRBJ1-6	TRBV12-3/TRBV12-4	CASRLQGGNSPLHF
few	-	TRBJ1-1	TRBV20-1	CSARDARGTEAFF
-	TRBD2	TRBJ2-5	TRBV12-3/TRBV12-4	CASSLLGTRGETQYF
-	TRBD1	TRBJ2-7	TRBV20-1	CSAPRTGAPGEQYF
once	TRBD1	TRBJ2-2	TRBV2	CASSGETGGTGELFF
-	TRBD1	TRBJ2-5	TRBV3-1	CASSPWTGQETQYF
-	-	TRBJ2-7	TRBV18	CASSPGGRSSYEQYF
-	-	TRBJ2-1	TRBV29-1	CSGRGVYNEQFF
few	TRBD1	TRBJ2-1	TRBV9	CASSVGTGSVREQFF
-	-	TRBJ2-7	TRBV10-3	CAISELMRSSYEQYF
few	-	TRBJ2-6	TRBV5-1	CASSLEHTGANVLTF
-	-	TRBJ2-7	TRBV12-3/TRBV12-4	CASGLTWGVTSYEQYF
few	-	TRBJ2-5	TRBV20-1	CSVADRETQYF
many	-	TRBJ2-7	TRBV27	CASSLRTGSHEQYF
many	-	TRBJ1-3	TRBV5-5	CASSPASPGTIYF
-	-	TRBJ1-1	TRBV20-1	CSASGGRWTEAFF
-	TRBD1	TRBJ1-1	TRBV20-1	CSAHNRGQGLNTEAFF
many	-	TRBJ2-7	TRBV9	CASSVGGVASYEQYF
-	-	TRBJ2-4	TRBV29-1	CSGEIKNIQYF
many	TRBD2	TRBJ2-5	TRBV7-2	CASSLNLSGGSAGTQYF
many	-	TRBJ1-1	TRBV3-1	CASSERLVTEAFF
many	TRBD1	TRBJ2-1	TRBV20-1	CSATGGRTLRVYEQFF
-	-	TRBJ1-1	TRBV10-3	CAIRDSGYTEAFF
-	TRBD2	TRBJ2-3	TRBV20-1	CSASTSGGPHAVDTQYF
few	-	TRBJ2-1	TRBV5-1	CASSLTLGGREQFF
-	TRBD1	TRBJ2-4	TRBV20-1	CSADRVGLAKNIQYF
few	-	TRBJ2-5	TRBV20-1	CSARENPRETQYF
once	TRBD1	TRBJ2-5	TRBV7-3	CASSSQTGTQETQYF
-	TRBD2	TRBJ2-1	TRBV10-3	CAISEPPGEGEQFF
many	TRBD1	TRBJ1-1	TRBV5-1	CASSLEQGASEAFF
-	-	TRBJ2-5	TRBV6-5	CASSYSAFWDHQETQYF
many	-	TRBJ1-6	TRBV20-1	CSARQPNSPLHF
many	TRBD1	TRBJ2-7	TRBV18	CASSPGTGLRYEQYF
-	-	TRBJ2-1	TRBV10-1	CASSEDSTSYNEQFF
few	TRBD1	TRBJ2-3	TRBV10-3	CAISDSRQGLGQVDTQYF
many	TRBD2	TRBJ2-1	TRBV11-2	CASSWTSYNEQFF
many	-	TRBJ1-4	TRBV7-8	CASSALQPGARGEKLFF
-	-	TRBJ2-3	TRBV5-4	CASSLQQDTQYF
few	-	TRBJ2-3	TRBV29-1	CSALLGSGFTDTQYF